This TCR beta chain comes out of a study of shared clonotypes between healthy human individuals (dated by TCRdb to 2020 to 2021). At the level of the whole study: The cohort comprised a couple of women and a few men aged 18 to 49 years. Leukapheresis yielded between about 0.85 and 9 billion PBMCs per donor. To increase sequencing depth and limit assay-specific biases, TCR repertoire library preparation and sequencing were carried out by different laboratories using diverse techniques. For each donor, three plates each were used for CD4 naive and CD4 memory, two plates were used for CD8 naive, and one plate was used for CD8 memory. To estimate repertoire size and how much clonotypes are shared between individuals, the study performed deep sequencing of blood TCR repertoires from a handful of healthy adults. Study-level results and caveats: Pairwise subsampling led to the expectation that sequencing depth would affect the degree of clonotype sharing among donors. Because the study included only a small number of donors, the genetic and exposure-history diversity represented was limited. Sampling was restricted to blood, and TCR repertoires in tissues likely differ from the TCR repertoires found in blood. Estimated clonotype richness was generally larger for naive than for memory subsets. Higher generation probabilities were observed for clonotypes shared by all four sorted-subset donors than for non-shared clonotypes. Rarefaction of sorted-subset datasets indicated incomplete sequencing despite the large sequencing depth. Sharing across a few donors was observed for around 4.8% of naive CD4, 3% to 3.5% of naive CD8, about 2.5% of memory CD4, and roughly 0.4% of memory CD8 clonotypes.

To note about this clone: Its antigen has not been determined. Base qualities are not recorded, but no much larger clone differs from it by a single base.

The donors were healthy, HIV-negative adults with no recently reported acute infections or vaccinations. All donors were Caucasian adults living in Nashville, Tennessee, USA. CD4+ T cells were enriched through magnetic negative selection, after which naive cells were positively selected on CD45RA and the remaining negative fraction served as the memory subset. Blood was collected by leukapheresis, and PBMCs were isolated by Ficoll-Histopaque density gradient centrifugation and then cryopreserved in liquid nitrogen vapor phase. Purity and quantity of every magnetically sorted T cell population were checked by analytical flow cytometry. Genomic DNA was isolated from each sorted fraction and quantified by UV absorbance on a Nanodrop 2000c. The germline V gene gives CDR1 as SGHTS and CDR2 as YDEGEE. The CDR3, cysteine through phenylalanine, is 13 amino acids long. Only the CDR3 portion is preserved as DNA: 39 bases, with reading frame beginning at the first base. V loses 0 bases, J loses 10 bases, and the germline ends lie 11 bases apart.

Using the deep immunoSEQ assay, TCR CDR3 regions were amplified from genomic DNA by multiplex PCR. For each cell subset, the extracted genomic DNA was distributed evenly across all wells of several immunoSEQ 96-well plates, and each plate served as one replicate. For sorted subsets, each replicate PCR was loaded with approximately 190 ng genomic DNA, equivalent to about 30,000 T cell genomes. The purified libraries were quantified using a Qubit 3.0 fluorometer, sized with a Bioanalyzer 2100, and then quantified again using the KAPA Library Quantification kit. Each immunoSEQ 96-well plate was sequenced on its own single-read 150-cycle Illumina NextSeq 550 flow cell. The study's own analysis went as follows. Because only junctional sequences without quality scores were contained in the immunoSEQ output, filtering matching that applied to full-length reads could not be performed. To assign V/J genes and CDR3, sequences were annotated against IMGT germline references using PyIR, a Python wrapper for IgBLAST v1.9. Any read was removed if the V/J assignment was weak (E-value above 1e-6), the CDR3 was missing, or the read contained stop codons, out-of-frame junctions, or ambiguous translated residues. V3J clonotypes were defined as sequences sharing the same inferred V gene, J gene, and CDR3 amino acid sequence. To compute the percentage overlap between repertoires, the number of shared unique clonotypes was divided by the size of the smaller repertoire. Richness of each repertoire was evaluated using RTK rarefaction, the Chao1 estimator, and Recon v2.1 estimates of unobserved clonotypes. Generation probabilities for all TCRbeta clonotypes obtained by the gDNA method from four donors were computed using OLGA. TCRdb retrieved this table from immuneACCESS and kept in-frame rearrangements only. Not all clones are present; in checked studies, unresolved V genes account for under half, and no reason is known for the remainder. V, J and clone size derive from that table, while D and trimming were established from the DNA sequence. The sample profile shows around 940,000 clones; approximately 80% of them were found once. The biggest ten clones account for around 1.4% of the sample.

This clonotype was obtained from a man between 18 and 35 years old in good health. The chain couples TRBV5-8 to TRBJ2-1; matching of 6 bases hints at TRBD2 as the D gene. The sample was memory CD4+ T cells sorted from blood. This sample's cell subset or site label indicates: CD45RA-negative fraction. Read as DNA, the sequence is TGTGCCAGCAGCTTGGGCGGGACCTCCGAGCAGTTCTTC. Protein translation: CASSLGGTSEQFF.